The clone carrying this T cell receptor beta chain has more than one count but fewer than ten. Its matching antigen is unknown. These data come from a study of vaccination and CD4 T cells after COVID-19. Study-level findings and limits: Convalescent patients had a median around 90% of reactive clones appearing only post-vaccination.

Germline assignment: CDR1 SGHRS and CDR2 YFSETQ. The trim removed 0 bases at V and 3 bases at J, leaving 5 bases unmatched. The CDR3 is 15 amino acids. The study sequenced cultured CD4+ T cell DNA using the Oncomine TCR Beta short-read assay. TCRdb itself ran the PCR reads through MiXCR, one entry per CDR3 protein. The sample lists about 7,000 distinct CDR3 sequences, roughly 32% occurring once. Treatment described: roughly ten-day PBMC culture with coronavirus spike peptide pools or control peptides (ViraFEST assay). Prior to the COVID-19 pandemic (2011-2018), the unexposed donor's CD4+ T cells were collected. Days 3 and 7 saw half the medium replaced with fresh IL-2 medium.

The TCR originated in a human donor in good health. The sample comprised CD4+ T cells from blood, cultured in vitro. This rearrangement joins TRBV5-1 to TRBJ2-5; TRBD2 agrees at 7 bases. CDR3 in DNA: TGCGCCAGCAGCTTGGACAGCGGGGTCGAAGAGACCCAGTACTTC. This translates into CASSLDSGVEETQYF.